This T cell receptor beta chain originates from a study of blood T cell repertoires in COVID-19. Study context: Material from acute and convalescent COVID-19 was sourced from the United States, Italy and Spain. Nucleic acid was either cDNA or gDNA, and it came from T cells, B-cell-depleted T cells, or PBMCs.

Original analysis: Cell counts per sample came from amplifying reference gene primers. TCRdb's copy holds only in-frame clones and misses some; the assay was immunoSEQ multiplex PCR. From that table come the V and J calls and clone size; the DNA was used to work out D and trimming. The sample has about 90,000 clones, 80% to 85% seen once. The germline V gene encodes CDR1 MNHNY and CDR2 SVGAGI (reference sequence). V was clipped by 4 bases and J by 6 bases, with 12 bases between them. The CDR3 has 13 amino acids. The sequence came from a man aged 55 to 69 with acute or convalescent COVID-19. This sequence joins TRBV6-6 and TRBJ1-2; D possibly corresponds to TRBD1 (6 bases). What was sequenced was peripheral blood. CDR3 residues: CASSLAGVNGYTF. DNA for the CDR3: TGTGCCAGCAGTTTAGCAGGGGTTAATGGCTACACCTTC.